This TCR beta chain was sequenced for a study of blood T cells in healthy people across ages. In germline, CDR1 is MNHNY, CDR2 SVGAGI (reference sequence). V lost 6 bases and J lost 1, with 18 bases in between. The CDR3 sequence is 16 residues long. Points from the study as a whole: With naive T cell percentage, TCR beta diversity showed a strong correlation.

A J-beta primer mix and a sample-barcoded 5' primer were used in a second PCR of about 7 to 12 cycles. Every cDNA was tagged by a template-switch adaptor with 12 random nucleotides. In TCRdb, the 5' RACE reads were re-called with MiXCR into one record per CDR3 protein. The sample consists of about 500,000 distinct CDR3 sequences, 24% of them appearing once. A note on this clonotype: Antigen specificity is unknown.

Healthy Caucasian individuals from Russia aged about 6 to 100 served as donors. The data also belong to a second study, concerning T cells of mothers and their children.

The chain couples TRBV6-6 to TRBJ2-5, with D perhaps given as TRBD1 or TRBD2 (5 bases each). The sample taken for sequencing was blood. This TCR was recovered from a boy younger than 18 in good health. The CDR3 DNA reads TGTGCCAGCAGCCCTGTACCACGGGGCCTCCAAGAGACCCAGTACTTC. Its protein is CASSPVPRGLQETQYF.